This paragraph covers one TCR beta chain sequence. Repertoires were generated with immunoSEQ multiplex PCR, while TCRdb's copy carries only in-frame clones and drops some. The sample holds 500,000 to 600,000 clones, around 90% seen once. Seattle's enrolled individuals joined amid active infection and were then monitored longitudinally. This record comes from a study of blood T cell repertoires in COVID-19. Study information: The United States, Italy and Spain supplied acute and convalescent COVID-19 samples. Sources were T cells, B-cell-depleted T cells, or PBMCs; the material itself was cDNA or gDNA.

Material for sequencing was peripheral blood. The TCR was taken from a woman in her forties or fifties with COVID-19, enrolled during active disease.

The CDR3: CASTRGPVGNTEAFF. In DNA form, the CDR3 reads TGCGCCAGCACCAGGGGACCCGTGGGGAACACTGAAGCTTTCTTT. This chain uses TRBV5-1 with TRBJ1-1; perhaps TRBD1 as D (6 bases). Germline loops: CDR1 SGHRS, CDR2 YFSETQ. The CDR3 length is 15 residues. V dropped 6 bases and J dropped 1 base, with 16 bases sitting between them.